A selection of T cell receptor beta chains follows, all from one sample in a study of cytomegalovirus exposure and HLA in healthy donors. This table comes from immunoSEQ multiplex PCR, and its TCRdb copy is limited to in-frame clones, with some not included. Altogether under 150,000 clones are present, roughly 86% being singletons, with the ten largest covering 1.8%. The sequencing input was PBMCs. Source of these receptors: a man aged 18 to 35 in good health and CMV-seronegative. Each CDR3 is given with its conserved first and last residue.

v_call,j_call,cdr3_aa
TRBV2,TRBJ2-5,CASRETSGAQETQYF
TRBV6-5,TRBJ1-1,CASTGIVNTEAFF
TRBV12-5,TRBJ2-7,CASGSAGRTHPSYEQYF
TRBV27,TRBJ1-5,CASSWTSPYYGNQPQHF
TRBV7-9,TRBJ2-1,CASTIQRGRVNEQFF
TRBV5-1,TRBJ1-4,CASSLAGEPYNEKLFF
TRBV5-1,TRBJ2-1,CASSFDEGEQFF
TRBV19,TRBJ2-7,CATQRGQVGDEQYF
TRBV18,TRBJ1-4,CASSPGRSNEKLFF
TRBV7-8,TRBJ1-5,CASSSPAGGTNQPQHF
TRBV4-2,TRBJ1-5,CASSQDLGGDQPQHF
TRBV27,TRBJ2-5,CATSGAPSGGLQETQYF
TRBV5-1,TRBJ2-7,CASSPLPRTRVGSYEQYF
TRBV10-3,TRBJ2-4,CAISSGTSGGLAKNIQYF
TRBV7-6,TRBJ2-1,CASSSSGPYNEQFF
TRBV6-1,TRBJ2-1,CASSDSGGALNEQFF
TRBV7-9,TRBJ1-1,CASSLTGGAPDTEAFF
TRBV6-5,TRBJ1-6,CASRSPGDSNSPLHF
TRBV4-3,TRBJ2-7,CASSQDRDSYEQYF
TRBV19,TRBJ1-2,CASQRRGPANYGYTF
TRBV5-4,TRBJ2-3,CASSPPGQGITDTQYF
TRBV9,TRBJ1-1,CASSVGWDTGEGTEAFF
TRBV7-9,TRBJ1-1,CASSLAGTANTEAFF
TRBV10-1,TRBJ1-2,CASSEDRIGTGVDGYTF
TRBV10-3,TRBJ1-6,CAISEAEDSPLHF
TRBV28,TRBJ2-1,CASSKTSGNEQFF
TRBV7-8,TRBJ2-5,CASSFPSYQETQYF
TRBV7-8,TRBJ1-6,CASTPTRGNYNSPLHF
TRBV5-1,TRBJ2-3,CASSLAGVGSDTQYF
TRBV5-3,TRBJ1-1,CARAFGFVNTEAFF
TRBV6-6,TRBJ1-5,CASTMGQVMGQPQHF
TRBV4-3,TRBJ1-2,CASSQDYLGLYGYTF
TRBV29-1,TRBJ2-6,CSVTGVYNEPGANVLTF
TRBV6-6,TRBJ1-1,CASRMTGGTEAFF
TRBV6-5,TRBJ2-5,CASGRGGARETQYF
TRBV14,TRBJ1-1,CASSQEWQVGNTEAFF
TRBV7-9,TRBJ1-2,CASSLGTGNYGYTF
TRBV11-3,TRBJ2-3,CASSRIGGGADTQYF
TRBV5-1,TRBJ1-1,CASSSAGGGTEAFF
TRBV5-1,TRBJ2-5,CASSQHDRTSEETQYF
TRBV6-6,TRBJ2-7,CASRRTARGYYEQYF
TRBV9,TRBJ2-7,CASSVAVAGAYYEQYF
TRBV13,NA,CASSSKANYEQYF
TRBV6-5,TRBJ1-1,CASSYVRGNEAFF
TRBV28,TRBJ2-3,CASSPGQGPTDTQYF
TRBV7-8,TRBJ1-4,CASSLQDRVANEKLFF
TRBV7-9,TRBJ1-5,CASSLNSGFQPQHF
TRBV6-6,TRBJ1-1,CASSYRGGDTEAFF
TRBV19,TRBJ2-1,CASSQAGGYNEQFF
TRBV9,TRBJ2-5,CASSVDRARETQYF
TRBV7-2,TRBJ1-4,CASSPRTGEKLFF
TRBV6-5,TRBJ2-7,CASSYSGDPYEQYF
TRBV4-1,TRBJ2-5,CASSQGTGHQETQYF
TRBV27,TRBJ2-3,CASSLYGGVAADTQYF
TRBV27,TRBJ2-1,CASSYRGSYNEQFF